The 5 T cell receptor beta chains in this list originate from one sample, sequenced in a study of T cells expressing NK-cell markers. TCRdb processed the 5' RACE reads again and assigns one entry to each CDR3 protein, with no DNA. This sample's table reports approximately 550,000 distinct CDR3 sequences. The sample was blood T cells: a sorted CD56 or NKG2C T cell subset, CD4+ or CD8+ T cells, or bulk PBMC T cells (not recorded which). Every receptor here comes from a young man in good health.

The CDR3 protein is CSASETGTGIYEQFF. The chain couples TRBV20-1 to TRBJ2-1; the TCRdb D gene call, TRBD1, has no DNA to confirm it. The CDR3 has 15 residues. Germline V lookup: CDR1 DFQATT, CDR2 SNEGSKA (reference sequence).

V and J are TRBV24-1 and TRBJ2-3. Germline V CDR1 and CDR2: KGHDR, SFDVKD. This CDR3 region has 14 residues. The CDR3 sequence: CATSDARQTDTQYF.

V gene TRBV10-3 combines with J gene TRBJ1-6; TCRdb returns TRBD1, unconfirmable since there is no DNA. The CDR3 has 15 amino acids. Germline V gene lookup returns CDR1 ENHRY and CDR2 SYGVKD. The CDR3: CAIRTQGQGPFPLHF.

The rearrangement links TRBV27 to TRBJ2-1; TCRdb indicates TRBD1, and absent DNA this call remains unverified. The CDR3 has 15 residues. Looked up from germline, CDR1 is MNHEY and CDR2 is SMNVEV (reference sequence). The CDR3 protein is CASTLGQGGYNEQFF.

The chain links TRBV29-1 to TRBJ2-1; as DNA is missing, the TRBD1 call by TCRdb cannot be tested. In germline, CDR1 is SQVTM, CDR2 ANQGSEA. The CDR3 consists of 14 residues. CDR3 sequence reads: CSVLTGGGYNEQFF.